Presented here are 30 T cell receptor beta chains from one specimen sequenced in a study of cytomegalovirus exposure and HLA in healthy donors. The primer mix had 60 Vbeta and 13 Jbeta primers. The assay was immunoSEQ multiplex PCR, and TCRdb's table has in-frame clones only and misses some. The sample lists around 110,000 clones, approximately 79% occurring once. Sequences were obtained from PBMCs. Every receptor here comes from a man aged 25 to 40 in good health and CMV-seronegative.

This chain links TRBV11-3 with TRBJ1-6; D uncertain. The CDR3 sequence is 14 residues long. Trimming took off 1 base at V and 9 bases at J, with 10 bases between the two ends. Germline V lookup: CDR1 SGHNT, CDR2 YENEEA. The CDR3 sequence is CASSLGGDGSPLHF. Written as DNA, the CDR3 is TGTGCCAGCAGCTTAGGCGGGGATGGTTCACCCCTCCACTTT.

V gene TRBV5-1 combines with J gene TRBJ2-5; no clear D gene. Trimming took off 3 bases at V and 4 bases at J, with 10 bases between the two ends. CDR1 SGHRS and CDR2 YFSETQ come from the germline V gene. The CDR3 covers 13 residues. Written as DNA, the CDR3 is TGCGCCAGCAGCTCGATATTCAGAGAGACCCAGTACTTC. As protein: CASSSIFRETQYF.

The V gene is TRBV4-1, the J gene TRBJ2-4; D may be TRBD1 (5 bases). The V and J ends lost 2 bases and 0 bases respectively, with 8 bases between them. This CDR3 comprises 15 residues. Germline V CDR1 and CDR2: MGHRA, YSYEKL. The CDR3 region is CASSQKTEAKNIQYF. The CDR3 bases are TGCGCCAGCAGCCAAAAGACAGAAGCCAAAAACATTCAGTACTTC.

The rearrangement links TRBV27 to TRBJ1-1, with TRBD1 matching 7 bases. This CDR3 has 14 amino acids. The germline V gene encodes CDR1 MNHEY and CDR2 SMNVEV (reference sequence). After removal of 5 bases from V and 0 bases from J, the junction contained 3 bases not matched to a gene. The CDR3 loop reads CASSPGQLNTEAFF. DNA of the CDR3: TGTGCCAGCAGTCCGGGACAGCTGAACACTGAAGCTTTCTTT.

The chain couples TRBV5-6 to TRBJ1-3, with TRBD1 matching 7 bases. With 3 bases clipped from V and 8 bases from J, the junction kept 11 bases outside the gene matches. Germline CDR1 and CDR2: SGHDT and YYEEEE. This CDR3 is 15 amino acids long. The CDR3 coding sequence is TGTGCCAGCAGCTATGGGGTCAAGGGGGCCCACACCATATATTTT. This gives the protein CASSYGVKGAHTIYF.

The CDR3 region is CASRIRLAGGRNEQFF. CDR3 bases: TGTGCCAGCAGGATTAGACTAGCGGGGGGGCGGAATGAGCAGTTCTTC. This sequence joins TRBV27 and TRBJ2-1, with 14 positions matching TRBD2. Germline V gives CDR1 MNHEY, CDR2 SMNVEV (reference sequence). Trimming took 6 bases from V and 7 from J; bases not matched to a gene: 8. This CDR3 is built from 16 residues.

The chain links TRBV28 to TRBJ1-4; D gene unclear. Trimming stripped 5 bases from V and 4 bases from J, with 14 bases between. Germline V CDR1 and CDR2: MDHEN, SYDVKM. The CDR3 totals 15 residues. The CDR3 loop is CASSRHGSLNEKLFF. DNA for the CDR3: TGTGCCAGCAGTCGACACGGCAGCCTTAATGAAAAACTGTTTTTT.

The chain combines TRBV7-2 with TRBJ2-3, with unresolved D. Germline loops: CDR1 SGHTA, CDR2 FQGNSA. The ends were cut back, 4 bases at V and 6 bases at J, with 14 bases in the middle. CDR3 size: 14 residues. CDR3 coding DNA: TGTGCCAGCAGCTCCAGAGGCCCACGCGATACGCAGTATTTT. The encoded protein is CASSSRGPRDTQYF.

The rearrangement links TRBV6-6 to TRBJ2-5; possibly TRBD1 for D (5 bases). The CDR3 covers 15 residues. The V end was cut by 6 bases, the J end by 5 bases, with 19 bases between. CDR1 and CDR2 from the germline V gene are MNHNY and SVGAGI (reference sequence). CDR3: CASSQNPGFSETQYF. CDR3 nucleotide sequence: TGTGCCAGCAGCCAAAACCCAGGGTTTTCGGAGACCCAGTACTTC.

CDR3 sequence reads: CASRETGGNEKLFF. As DNA, the CDR3 is TGTGCCAGCAGAGAGACAGGGGGCAATGAAAAACTGTTTTTT. The chain carries TRBV2 and TRBJ1-4; 10 bases match TRBD1. The germline V gene encodes CDR1 SNHLY and CDR2 FYNNEI. The CDR3 extends over 14 amino acids. J gave up 5 bases and V 6 bases, and 3 bases lay outside the gene matches.

The chain combines TRBV27 with TRBJ1-2, with D unresolved. The ends were cut back, 1 base at V and 7 bases at J, with 10 bases in the middle. There are 13 residues in the CDR3. Germline assignment: CDR1 MNHEY and CDR2 SMNVEV (reference sequence). CDR3: CASSLFFSSGYTF. The CDR3 DNA reads TGTGCCAGCAGTTTATTCTTCTCGAGTGGCTACACCTTC.

This chain connects TRBV6-1 to TRBJ1-5; perhaps TRBD1 as D (6 bases). This CDR3 has 15 residues. V lost 6 bases, J lost 3 bases, and 15 bases lay in between. The germline CDR1 and CDR2 sequences are MNHNS and SASEGT. The CDR3 nucleotides are TGTGCCAGCAGACGGACAGTTCAGAACAATCAGCCCCAGCATTTT. Translated, it gives CASRRTVQNNQPQHF.

This clone was picked up one time. J is TRBJ2-3 and V is TRBV7-9, with 7 bases that match TRBD1. The length of the CDR3 is 16 residues. After removal of 4 bases from V and 2 bases from J, the junction contained 9 bases not matched to a gene. From germline, CDR1 is SEHNR and CDR2 FQNEAQ (reference sequence). For the CDR3, the DNA is TGTGCCAGCAGCTCAGGGGGACGGGTGGACACAGATACGCAGTATTTT. Translation gives CASSSGGRVDTDTQYF.

The chain carries TRBV9 and TRBJ2-1; D is possibly TRBD2 (6 bases). Germline-derived CDR1 and CDR2 are SGDLS and YYNGEE. The V end was cut by 4 bases, the J end by 8 bases, with 13 bases between. The CDR3 length is 13 residues. The CDR3, as DNA: TGTGCCAGCAGCTCAGGGAGGAAGGATGAGCAGTTCTTC. Residues: CASSSGRKDEQFF.

The rearrangement links TRBV29-1 to TRBJ2-5; TRBD2 matches 13 bases. CDR3 length: 13 amino acids. Germline CDR1 reads SQVTM; CDR2 reads ANQGSEA. V gave up 5 bases and J gave up 4 bases; unmatched junction bases: 1. Here the CDR3 reads CSVRTSGGETQYF. In DNA, the CDR3 is TGCAGCGTTCGGACTAGCGGGGGAGAGACCCAGTACTTC. Combining the CDR3 with reference TRBV29-1 and TRBJ2-5 gives the whole variable domain SAVISQKPSRDICQRGTSLTIQCQVDSQVTMMFWYRQQPGQSLTLIATANQGSEATYESGFVIDKFPISRPNLTFSTLTVSNMSPEDSSIYLCSVRTSGGETQYFGPGTRLLVL.

The chain joins TRBV27 to TRBJ2-1; TRBD1 matches at 11 bases. With 1 base clipped from V and 7 bases from J, the junction kept 6 bases outside the gene matches. Germline loops: CDR1 MNHEY, CDR2 SMNVEV (reference sequence). The CDR3 is 16 amino acids. DNA for the CDR3: TGTGCCAGCAGTTTATTAACAGGACAGGGGGCGAATGAGCAGTTCTTC. This codes for CASSLLTGQGANEQFF.

Note on this clone: This same CDR3 is encoded by further DNA sequences in the sample. This sequence joins TRBV19 and TRBJ2-5; possible D gene TRBD1, 5 bases. The V end was cut by 9 bases, the J end by 1 base, with 12 bases between. The CDR3 extends over 13 amino acids. CDR1 and CDR2 (germline): LNHDA, SQIVND (reference sequence). CDR3 protein: CASSGTGQETQYF. The CDR3 nucleotides are TGTGCCAGCAGTGGAACAGGCCAAGAGACCCAGTACTTC.

V is TRBV29-1 and J is TRBJ2-1; TRBD2 agrees at 9 bases. This CDR3 region has 16 residues. The ends lost 4 bases at V and 6 bases at J; junction bases unmatched: 13. Germline CDR1 is SQVTM and CDR2 is ANQGSEA. This CDR3 reads CSVAQISSGGANEQFF. CDR3 in DNA: TGCAGCGTTGCCCAGATAAGTAGCGGGGGTGCCAATGAGCAGTTCTTC.

CDR3 DNA: TGTGCCAGCAGCCAGGGACGGGGGGCCGGTGATACGCAGTATTTT. Encoded protein: CASSQGRGAGDTQYF. The chain has TRBV5-4 and TRBJ2-3; TRBD2 might be the D (7 bases). Between the trimmed V and J ends, which lost 4 bases and 6 bases, there was a span of 18 bases. This CDR3 spans 15 amino acids. Germline-derived CDR1 and CDR2 are SGHNT and YYREEE (reference sequence).

The chain joins TRBV4-3 to TRBJ2-5, with a weak D call TRBD1 (6 bases). The germline V and J ends were trimmed by 1 base and 3 bases, with 15 bases remaining between them. Germline values: CDR1 LGHNA, CDR2 YSLEER. The CDR3 consists of 16 residues. CDR3 DNA: TGCGCCAGCAGCCAAGTGGTGGCCAGACAGGAAGAGACCCAGTACTTC. Amino acids: CASSQVVARQEETQYF.

This chain joins TRBV9 and TRBJ2-5, with 10 bases that match TRBD2. Germline V gene sequence: CDR1 SGDLS, CDR2 YYNGEE. J lost 2 bases, V lost 3 bases, and 4 bases had no gene match. CDR3 length equals 15 residues. The CDR3 coding sequence is TGTGCCAGCAGCGGAACTAGCGGGGTACAAGAGACCCAGTACTTC. Its protein is CASSGTSGVQETQYF.

The chain links TRBV6-1 to TRBJ2-1; unclear D gene. V was clipped by 3 bases and J by 4 bases, with 7 bases between them. Germline loops: CDR1 MNHNS, CDR2 SASEGT. This CDR3 is 13 amino acids long. The CDR3 region is CASSESRYNEQFF. CDR3 DNA: TGTGCCAGCAGTGAGAGTCGATACAATGAGCAGTTCTTC.

The J gene is TRBJ1-2, the V gene TRBV27, with 8 bases identical to TRBD1. The germline V gene encodes CDR1 MNHEY and CDR2 SMNVEV (reference sequence). The ends lost 3 bases at V and 6 bases at J; junction bases unmatched: 9. The CDR3 loop spans 15 amino acids. CDR3 sequence (DNA): TGTGCCAGCAGTTTTCAAAGACAGGGGATGCATGGCTACACCTTC. Its protein is CASSFQRQGMHGYTF.

The chain links TRBV7-8 to TRBJ1-4; D is unclear. Germline assignment: CDR1 SGHVS and CDR2 FQNEAQ. This CDR3 is built from 15 residues. Deletions cut 4 bases from V and 8 bases from J, with 17 bases between. The CDR3 DNA is TGTGCCAGCAGCTCGGACCCCGGGAGGTGGGAAAAACTGTTTTTT. Amino acid sequence: CASSSDPGRWEKLFF.

The chain combines TRBV2 with TRBJ2-7, with D perhaps matching TRBD1 (6 bases). The V end was cut by 6 bases, the J end by 5 bases, with 14 bases between. This CDR3 spans 13 amino acids. CDR1 SNHLY and CDR2 FYNNEI come from the germline V gene. Here the CDR3 reads CASRGASGDEQYF. In nucleotides, the CDR3 is TGTGCCAGCAGGGGGGCCTCGGGCGACGAGCAGTACTTC.

V is TRBV7-9 and J is TRBJ2-7, with D hard to call. Trimming took 1 base from V and 1 from J, leaving 8 bases between them. This CDR3 has 14 amino acids. Germline V gives CDR1 SEHNR, CDR2 FQNEAQ (reference sequence). CDR3 region: CASSLDGGSYEQYF. The CDR3 DNA reads as TGTGCCAGCAGCTTAGACGGCGGTTCCTACGAGCAGTACTTC.

On this clone: The junction departs from germline at one end; a sequencing error may be responsible. The chain combines TRBV28 with TRBJ2-1, with 7 bases fitting TRBD1. The germline V gene has CDR1 MDHEN and CDR2 SYDVKM. This CDR3 region has 13 residues. The CDR3 loop reads CASSHPTGAEKFF. CDR3 coding DNA: TGTGCCAGCAGTCATCCAACAGGGGCTGAGAAGTTCTTC.

J is TRBJ1-5 and V is TRBV6-5; TRBD1 matches 7 bases. The trim removed 0 bases at V and 4 bases at J, leaving 3 bases unmatched. The CDR3 runs 15 residues. The germline V gene encodes CDR1 MNHEY and CDR2 SVGAGI. The CDR3 nucleotides are TGTGCCAGCAGTTACTCGACAGGGCCGAATCAGCCCCAGCATTTT. The encoded protein is CASSYSTGPNQPQHF.

The chain carries TRBV2 and TRBJ1-2; 11 bases map to TRBD1. CDR1 is SNHLY and CDR2 is FYNNEI in the germline V gene. V trimming: 4 bases; J trimming: 5 bases; junction bases outside the gene matches: 6. The CDR3 is 15 residues long. CDR3: CASSVPGQGVYGYTF. The CDR3 DNA reads as TGTGCCAGCAGTGTACCGGGACAGGGGGTTTATGGCTACACCTTC.

V and J are TRBV7-9 and TRBJ1-1, with D uncertain. Per the germline V gene, CDR1 is SEHNR and CDR2 is FQNEAQ (reference sequence). The CDR3 is 13 amino acids. The ends were cut back, 5 bases at V and 1 base at J, with 8 bases in the middle. The CDR3 region is CASSPGGNTEAFF. CDR3 bases: TGTGCCAGCAGCCCGGGAGGGAACACTGAAGCTTTCTTT.